This TCR beta chain was recovered during a study of OX40 agonist ivuxolimab in advanced cancers. TCRdb keeps only in-frame clones here, not all; method: immunoSEQ multiplex PCR. The top ten clones hold under 6% of a sample with 56,000 or so clones, about four fifths of them seen once. V lost 7 bases and J lost 1, with 13 bases in between. The V gene's germline CDR1 is WSHSY and CDR2 SAAADI. This CDR3 has 15 amino acids. The gene calls are TRBV10-2 and TRBJ2-2, with D possibly matching TRBD2 (5 bases). The input for sequencing was CD4+ or CD8+ T cells sorted from blood, taken in a trial of the OX40 agonist ivuxolimab. The clonotype originates from an adult with an advanced solid tumor such as melanoma, head and neck, liver or kidney cancer. In DNA form, the CDR3 reads TGCGCCAGCAACCAAGCGGAACTGAACACCGGGGAGCTGTTTTTT. Translating gives CASNQAELNTGELFF.